This T cell receptor (beta chain) was sequenced for a study of beta chain features in type 1 diabetes. Regarding the study as a whole: The study found moderately but significantly shorter TCRB CDR3s in all four CD4+ subsets of Type 1 diabetes patients.

Via the markers CD45RO/CCR7/CD25/CD127/CD95/CD27, stem cell-like memory, regulatory, central memory and naive CD4+ cells were sorted. Investigators reverse transcribed all isolated RNA, so they sequenced expressed TCRB transcripts. The data were produced by immunoSEQ multiplex PCR, yet TCRdb's version contains in-frame clones alone and is incomplete. Among 160,000 or so clones listed, roughly 59% were seen once. About this clone: Its antigen is not identified.

The sequence was obtained from a man aged 30-40 years with type 1 diabetes. The sample taken for sequencing was naive CD4+ T cells from blood.

DNA of the CDR3: TGTGCCTGGAGTGCCCGCCCGGGACAGGTCCTACAAGAGACCCAGTACTTC. It specifies CAWSARPGQVLQETQYF. J is TRBJ2-5 and V is TRBV30; 8 nucleotides line up with TRBD1. V lost 1 base, J lost 2 bases, and 12 bases stayed unmatched. The CDR3 sequence is 17 residues long. Germline V lookup: CDR1 GTSNPN, CDR2 SVGIG (reference sequence).